This TCR beta chain was sequenced for a study of metastatic and nonmetastatic thyroid tumors (TCRdb year 2020). Some background on the complete study: Repertoires were compared across peripheral blood and tumor or nodule tissue samples from malignant and benign thyroid patients.

A word on this clone: The target of this receptor is not known. Base qualities are not at hand, and no much larger clone is one base apart.

Broader findings and caveats from the paper: TCR beta diversity was reported as significantly higher in malignant tumors than in benign nodules, in both blood and tumor samples.

None of the patients had been given any treatment before thyroid surgery. Using T-cell receptor beta sequencing, the researchers looked back retrospectively at clinical samples from patients, gathered between about 2012 and 2018. Library creation used PCR. The sequencing machine was an Illumina HiSeq 4000. High-throughput sequencing was used to profile the TCR beta-chain CDR3 region of every patient. As for the authors' bioinformatics: Drawing on CDR3 differences between clinicopathological groups, the researchers built a classifier meant to tell apart patients with distant-metastatic papillary thyroid cancer. Repertoire diversity was assessed with the Shannon index, and tumor-blood repertoire similarity with the Morisita-Horn index. Starting from the raw public reads, TCRdb applied fastp trimming at Q25, assembled clones with MiXCR and retained in-frame beta chains. The V and J calls were not made by the authors but by TCRdb's processing. This sample lists roughly 32,000 clones; 18% were detected once. Roughly a tenth of the sample is held by the ten biggest clonotypes.

The CDR3 starts with the cysteine, ends with the phenylalanine, and has 12 residues. Of all the DNA, just the CDR3 is kept, 36 bases in frame from base 1. The germline V gene supplies CDR1 SGHTA and CDR2 FQGNSA. Deletion took 4 bases off V and 6 bases off J, with a span of 10 bases between the germline ends. The source material was blood. This sequence was found in a female donor with papillary thyroid cancer or a benign thyroid nodule (not recorded which). Some clones in this sample may be carry-over from other donors' samples. The chain uses TRBV7-2 and TRBJ2-7, with TRBD2 as a weak D call on 6 bases. In nucleotides, the sequence is TGTGCCAGCAGCTACCCCGGGGGCGAGCAGTACTTC. Its translation is CASSYPGGEQYF. The full variable domain, completed from the reference TRBV7-2 and TRBJ2-7 proteins outside the CDR3, reads GAGVSQSPSNKVTEKGKDVELRCDPISGHTALYWYRQSLGQGLEFLIYFQGNSAPDKSGLPSDRFSAERTGGSVSTLTIQRTQQEDSAVYLCASSYPGGEQYFGPGTRLTVT.